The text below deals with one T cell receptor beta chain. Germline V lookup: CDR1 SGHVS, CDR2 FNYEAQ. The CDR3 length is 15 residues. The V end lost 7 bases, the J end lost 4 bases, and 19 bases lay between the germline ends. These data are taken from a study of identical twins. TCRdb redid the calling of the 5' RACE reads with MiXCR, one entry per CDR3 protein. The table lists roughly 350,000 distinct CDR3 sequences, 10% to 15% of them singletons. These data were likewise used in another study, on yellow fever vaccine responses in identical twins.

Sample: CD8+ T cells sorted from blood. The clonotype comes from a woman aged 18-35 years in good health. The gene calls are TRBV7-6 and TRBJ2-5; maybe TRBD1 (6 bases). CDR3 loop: CASTNGQGRGETQYF. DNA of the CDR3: TGTGCCAGCACCAACGGGCAGGGGCGAGGAGAGACCCAGTACTTC.